The sequence of this T cell receptor (beta chain) was determined in a study of identifying expanded T cells in peripheral blood. Study-level points and caveats: Clone count variance between two-week samples rose with total template count. Technical replicates showed around 1.2 changed clones; two weeks 15 to 20; four weeks 19.

The table came from immunoSEQ multiplex PCR; TCRdb's copy has only in-frame clones and leaves some out. This sample has roughly 63,000 clones, with under 85% found just once. CDR3 length equals 15 residues. With V trimmed by 4 bases and J by 3 bases, 8 bases remained unmatched. CDR1 and CDR2 from the germline V gene are SGHRS and YFSETQ. Collection occurred without any documented infections or immune events in donors. In the case of this clone: The antigen is not known.

V usage is TRBV5-1 and J usage is TRBJ1-2; 8 bases match TRBD1. Specimen: blood. The receptor was isolated from a person aged 18-69 years in good health. This CDR3 is CASSPGQARYYGYTF. The CDR3, as DNA: TGCGCCAGCAGCCCGGGACAGGCAAGGTACTATGGCTACACCTTC.